This TCR beta chain was obtained from a study of OX40 agonist ivuxolimab in advanced cancers. Study-level information: Three patients got partial responses; one had hepatocellular carcinoma and two had cutaneous melanoma.

Profiled with immunoSEQ multiplex PCR; TCRdb holds only in-frame clones, not every one. The sample includes 80,000 to 100,000 clones, around nine tenths of them seen just once. Germline V gene lookup returns CDR1 SGHRS and CDR2 YFSETQ. CDR3 length: 12 residues. Sequencing used CD4+ or CD8+ T cells sorted from blood, obtained in a trial of the OX40 agonist ivuxolimab. The chain combines TRBV5-1 with TRBJ2-5; D gene uncertain. The J call may be incorrect, as the DNA end agrees better with TRBJ2-7. The TCR comes from an adult with an advanced solid tumor such as melanoma, head and neck, liver or kidney cancer. CDR3 bases: TGCGCCAGCACCGAAGCCGGTTACGAGCAGTACTTC. Translation: CASTEAGYEQYF.